This entry is about one TCR beta chain. These data come from a study of blood T cell repertoires in COVID-19. Profiling relied on immunoSEQ multiplex PCR, and the TCRdb table lists in-frame clones only, not all of them. Altogether tens of thousands of clones are present, over 75% being singletons, with the ten largest covering 5.1%. Sequences were obtained from peripheral blood. The TCR was taken from a man of 80 years or more in a cohort sampled during active COVID-19.

Written as DNA, the CDR3 is TGTGCCTGGAGTGTGAAGGGGGGGCCCCCCTCTGGAAACACCATATATTTT. This codes for CAWSVKGGPPSGNTIYF. The J gene is TRBJ1-3, the V gene TRBV30; D is perhaps TRBD1 (6 bases). Trimming took 0 bases from V and 0 from J, leaving 15 bases between them. The CDR3 runs 17 residues. The germline CDR1 and CDR2 sequences are GTSNPN and SVGIG (reference sequence).